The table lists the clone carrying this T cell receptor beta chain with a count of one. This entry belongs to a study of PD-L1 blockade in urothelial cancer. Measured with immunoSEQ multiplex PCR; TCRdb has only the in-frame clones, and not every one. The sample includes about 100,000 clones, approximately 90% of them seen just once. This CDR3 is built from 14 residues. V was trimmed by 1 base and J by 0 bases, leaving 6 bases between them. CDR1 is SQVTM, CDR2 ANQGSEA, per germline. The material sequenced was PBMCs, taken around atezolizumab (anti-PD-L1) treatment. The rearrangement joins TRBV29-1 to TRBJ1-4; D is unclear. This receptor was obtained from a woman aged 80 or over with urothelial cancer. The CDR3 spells CSVEGTTTNEKLFF. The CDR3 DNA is TGCAGCGTTGAAGGAACTACAACTAATGAAAAACTGTTTTTT.